The 10 T cell receptor beta chains below were found in one sample sequenced in a study of T cell clonotyping in hematopoietic cell transplantation. The repertoire was sequenced with immunoSEQ multiplex PCR; TCRdb's copy has only in-frame clones and lacks some. The repertoire holds about 41,000 clones, with around 95% as singletons. The sequenced material came from peripheral blood mononuclear cells. The receptor set was obtained from a man under 40 in good health. Some clones in this sample may be carry-over from other donors' samples.

The chain links TRBV9 to TRBJ2-1; 8 nucleotides agree with TRBD1. V was clipped by 2 bases and J by 0 bases; unmatched bases: 10. This CDR3 contains 18 residues. Germline V gene sequence: CDR1 SGDLS, CDR2 YYNGEE. CDR3 region: CASSVSGGRISSYNEQFF. In DNA, the CDR3 is TGTGCCAGCAGCGTGTCAGGGGGCCGTATCAGCTCCTACAATGAGCAGTTCTTC.

The CDR3 DNA sequence: TGTGCCAGCTCACCGGTTCAGGGGTGGTGGACTGAAGCTTTCTTT. Its protein product is CASSPVQGWWTEAFF. The chain combines TRBV18 with TRBJ1-1, with TRBD1 as a possible D gene (6 bases). This CDR3 spans 15 amino acids. The V end was cut by 3 bases, the J end by 5 bases, with 16 bases between. CDR1 and CDR2 from the germline V gene are KGHSH and LQKENI.

This clone came up once. The chain recombines TRBV6-5 with TRBJ1-3; D is uncertain. V was shortened by 4 bases and J by 1 base, with 5 bases between the two germline ends. This CDR3 is built from 13 residues. Germline V CDR1 and CDR2: MNHEY, SVGAGI. The DNA of the CDR3 is TGTGCCAGCAGTTTTGGTTCTGGAAACACCATATATTTT. It yields the protein CASSFGSGNTIYF.

This chain links TRBV4-3 with TRBJ1-2; possible D gene TRBD1, 6 bases. The germline V gene has CDR1 LGHNA and CDR2 YSLEER. This CDR3 region has 14 residues. Trimming left V 1 base short and J 6 bases short, with 12 bases between. In nucleotides, the CDR3 is TGCGCCAGCAGCCAAGCCCAAGCAGGGGATGGCTACACCTTC. Protein sequence: CASSQAQAGDGYTF.

V gene TRBV6-5 combines with J gene TRBJ1-1, with TRBD1 identical over 8 bases. The CDR3 contains 12 residues. Germline lookup yields CDR1 MNHEY and CDR2 SVGAGI. J gave up 3 bases and V 11 bases, and 5 bases lay outside the gene matches. DNA of the CDR3: TGTGCCGTTCGACAGGGGCACACTGAAGCTTTCTTT. Protein sequence: CAVRQGHTEAFF.

The chain joins TRBV7-6 to TRBJ1-5; 8 bases align to TRBD1. The CDR3 runs 18 residues. CDR1 and CDR2 from the germline V gene are SGHVS and FNYEAQ. V lost 1 base and J lost 0; bases outside the gene matches: 8. This CDR3 is CASSLEPGQEYSNQPQHF. The CDR3 DNA sequence: TGTGCCAGCAGCTTAGAACCGGGACAGGAATATAGCAATCAGCCCCAGCATTTT. The entire variable domain, with the rest obtained from reference TRBV7-6 and TRBJ1-5, is as follows: GAGVSQSPRYKVTKRGQDVALRCDPISGHVSLYWYRQALGQGPEFLTYFNYEAQQDKSGLPNDRFSAERPEGSISTLTIQRTEQRDSAMYRCASSLEPGQEYSNQPQHFGDGTRLSIL.

V usage is TRBV10-3 and J usage is TRBJ2-5; D unresolved. The germline CDR1 and CDR2 sequences are ENHRY and SYGVKD. V was shortened by 2 bases and J by 3 bases, with 13 bases between the two germline ends. The CDR3 covers 15 residues. As DNA, the CDR3 is TGTGCCATCAGTGAGGGGGTAGTACGTGAAGAGACCCAGTACTTC. Protein product: CAISEGVVREETQYF.

The rearrangement uses TRBV7-2 and TRBJ1-1; TRBD1 agrees at 7 bases. The V gene end was trimmed by 6 bases and the J gene end by 11 bases; junction bases not matched to a gene: 15. CDR1 is SGHTA, CDR2 FQGNSA, per germline. CDR3 length: 14 residues. CDR3 nucleotides: TGTGCCAGCAGTTCGACAGGGTATAACCTTTGGGCTTTCTTT. Translation: CASSSTGYNLWAFF.

This sequence joins TRBV2 and TRBJ2-1, with D possibly TRBD2 on 5 matching bases. Germline V CDR1 and CDR2: SNHLY, FYNNEI. V was cut by 6 bases and J by 6 bases, with 21 bases left in between. This CDR3 spans 16 amino acids. CDR3 residues: CASSLPSAENLNEQFF. CDR3 nucleotide sequence: TGTGCCAGCAGCCTCCCCTCAGCGGAGAATCTCAATGAGCAGTTCTTC.

This rearrangement joins TRBV5-1 to TRBJ2-7, with D possibly TRBD1 on 5 matching bases. V gave up 0 bases and J gave up 6 bases, with 13 bases separating them. This CDR3 region has 14 residues. The V gene's germline CDR1 is SGHRS and CDR2 YFSETQ. The CDR3 DNA follows: TGCGCCAGCAGCTTGGACGGCAGGGTGGGCGAGCAGTACTTC. Protein product: CASSLDGRVGEQYF.